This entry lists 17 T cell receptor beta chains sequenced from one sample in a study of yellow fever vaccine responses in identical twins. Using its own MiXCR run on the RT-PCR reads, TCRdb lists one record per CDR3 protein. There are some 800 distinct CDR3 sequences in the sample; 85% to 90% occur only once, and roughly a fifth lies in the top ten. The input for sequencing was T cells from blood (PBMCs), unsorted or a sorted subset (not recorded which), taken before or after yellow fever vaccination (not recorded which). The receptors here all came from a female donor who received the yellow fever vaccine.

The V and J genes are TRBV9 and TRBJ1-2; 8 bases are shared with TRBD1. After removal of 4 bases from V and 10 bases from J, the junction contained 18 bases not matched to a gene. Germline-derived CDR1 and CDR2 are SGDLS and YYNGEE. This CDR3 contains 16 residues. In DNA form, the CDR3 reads TGTGCCAGCAGCCTGAGGACAGGGTTAGCGGGTTCGGACTACACCTTC. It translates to CASSLRTGLAGSDYTF.

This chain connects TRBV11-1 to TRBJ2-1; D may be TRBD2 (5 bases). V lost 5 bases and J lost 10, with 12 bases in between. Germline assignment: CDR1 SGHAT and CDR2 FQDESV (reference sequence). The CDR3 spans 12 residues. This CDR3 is CASSPIGVEQFF. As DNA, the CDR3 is TGTGCCAGCAGCCCCATCGGGGTAGAGCAGTTCTTC.

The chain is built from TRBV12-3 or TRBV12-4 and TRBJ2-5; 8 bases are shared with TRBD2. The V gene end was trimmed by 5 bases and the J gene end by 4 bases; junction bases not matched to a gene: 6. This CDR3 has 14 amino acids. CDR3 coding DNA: TGTGCCAGCAGTCTAGGACTAGCCGGAGAGACCCAGTACTTC. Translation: CASSLGLAGETQYF.

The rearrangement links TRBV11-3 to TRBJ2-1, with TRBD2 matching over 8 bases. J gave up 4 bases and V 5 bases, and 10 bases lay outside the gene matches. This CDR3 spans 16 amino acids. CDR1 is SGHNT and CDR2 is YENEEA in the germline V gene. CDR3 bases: TGTGCCAGCAGCCCCAACCCCCGACTAGCGTACAATGAGCAGTTCTTC. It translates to CASSPNPRLAYNEQFF.

The CDR3 coding sequence is TGTGCCAGCAGCCCAACGACTAGAAACGAGAGGACCCAGTACTTC. Its translation is CASSPTTRNERTQYF. V and J are TRBV7-9 and TRBJ2-5; tentatively, D is TRBD2 (6 bases). The V end lost 5 bases, the J end lost 7 bases, and 20 bases lay between the germline ends. Germline CDR1 and CDR2: SEHNR and FQNEAQ (reference sequence). This CDR3 is 15 amino acids long.

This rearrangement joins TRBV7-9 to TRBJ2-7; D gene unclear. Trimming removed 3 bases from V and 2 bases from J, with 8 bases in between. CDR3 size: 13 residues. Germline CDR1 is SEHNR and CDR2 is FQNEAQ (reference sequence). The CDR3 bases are TGTGCCAGCAGCTTCCTCCTAGCCTACGAGCAGTACTTC. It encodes CASSFLLAYEQYF.

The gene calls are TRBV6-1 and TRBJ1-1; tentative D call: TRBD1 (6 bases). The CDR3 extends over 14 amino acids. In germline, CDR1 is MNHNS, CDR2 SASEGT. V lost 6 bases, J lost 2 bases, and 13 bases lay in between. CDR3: CASRRDTSNTEAFF. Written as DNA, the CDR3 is TGTGCCAGCAGGAGGGACACCTCTAACACTGAAGCTTTCTTT.

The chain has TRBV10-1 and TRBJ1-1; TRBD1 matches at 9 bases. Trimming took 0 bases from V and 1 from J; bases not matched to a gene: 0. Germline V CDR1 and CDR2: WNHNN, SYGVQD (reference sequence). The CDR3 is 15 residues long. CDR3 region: CASSESTGGNTEAFF. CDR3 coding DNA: TGCGCCAGCAGTGAGTCGACAGGGGGGAACACTGAAGCTTTCTTT.

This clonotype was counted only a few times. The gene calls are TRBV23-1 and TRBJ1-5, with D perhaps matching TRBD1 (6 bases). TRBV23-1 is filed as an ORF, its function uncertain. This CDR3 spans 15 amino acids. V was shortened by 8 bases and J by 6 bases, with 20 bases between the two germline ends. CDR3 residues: CASPKGGGPGQPQHF. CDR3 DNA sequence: TGCGCCAGCCCTAAGGGGGGGGGGCCGGGTCAGCCCCAGCATTTT.

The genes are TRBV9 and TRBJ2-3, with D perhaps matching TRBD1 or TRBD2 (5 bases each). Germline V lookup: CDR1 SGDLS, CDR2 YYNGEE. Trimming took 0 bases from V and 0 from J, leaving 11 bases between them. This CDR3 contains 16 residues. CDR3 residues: CASSVGEGRSTDTQYF. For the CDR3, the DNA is TGTGCCAGCAGCGTAGGAGAGGGACGAAGCACAGATACGCAGTATTTT.

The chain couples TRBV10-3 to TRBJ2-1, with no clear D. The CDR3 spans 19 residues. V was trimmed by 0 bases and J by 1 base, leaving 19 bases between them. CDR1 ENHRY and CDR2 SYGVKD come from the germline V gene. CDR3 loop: CAISESVGRRLDSYNEQFF. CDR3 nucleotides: TGTGCCATCAGTGAGTCTGTCGGACGGAGATTGGATTCCTACAATGAGCAGTTCTTC.

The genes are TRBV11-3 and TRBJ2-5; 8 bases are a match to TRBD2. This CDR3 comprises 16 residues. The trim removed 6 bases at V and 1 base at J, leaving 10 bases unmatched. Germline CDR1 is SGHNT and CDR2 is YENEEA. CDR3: CASSHTLAGGQETQYF. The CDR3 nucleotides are TGTGCCAGCAGTCACACTTTGGCGGGGGGCCAAGAGACCCAGTACTTC.

CDR3 sequence: CASSIYTDTQYF. CDR3 nucleotide sequence: TGTGCCAGCAGCATATACACAGATACGCAGTATTTT. This chain links TRBV7-2 with TRBJ2-3; D not certain. V was pared by 5 bases and J by 2 bases, with 5 bases between. CDR3 length: 12 amino acids. Germline lookup yields CDR1 SGHTA and CDR2 FQGNSA.

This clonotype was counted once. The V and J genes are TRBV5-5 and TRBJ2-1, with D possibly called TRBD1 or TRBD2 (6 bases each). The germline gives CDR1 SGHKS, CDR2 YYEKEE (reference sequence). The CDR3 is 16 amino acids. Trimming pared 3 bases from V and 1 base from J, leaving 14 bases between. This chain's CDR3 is CASSSGAVLSYNEQFF. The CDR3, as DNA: TGTGCCAGCAGCTCGGGGGCGGTACTATCCTACAATGAGCAGTTCTTC.

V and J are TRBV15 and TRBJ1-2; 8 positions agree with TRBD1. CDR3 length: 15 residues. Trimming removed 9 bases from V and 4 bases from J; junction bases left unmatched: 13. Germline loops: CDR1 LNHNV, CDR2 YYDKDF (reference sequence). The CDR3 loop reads CATRDRTGKGYGYTF. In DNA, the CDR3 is TGTGCCACTAGGGATCGGACAGGGAAAGGCTATGGCTACACCTTC.

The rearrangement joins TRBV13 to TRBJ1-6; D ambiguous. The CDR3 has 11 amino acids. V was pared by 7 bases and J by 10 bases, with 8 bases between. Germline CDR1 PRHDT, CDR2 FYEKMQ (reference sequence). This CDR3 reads CASTSGSPLHF. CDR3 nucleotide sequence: TGTGCCAGCACTTCCGGATCACCCCTCCACTTT. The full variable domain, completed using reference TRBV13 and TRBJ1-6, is AAGVIQSPRHLIKEKRETATLKCYPIPRHDTVYWYQQGPGQDPQFLISFYEKMQSDKGSIPDRFSAQQFSDYHSELNMSSLELGDSALYFCASTSGSPLHFGNGTRLTVT.

CDR3 region: CASSLLITGTGELFF. For the CDR3, the DNA is TGTGCCAGCAGTCTCCTTATTACAGGGACCGGGGAGCTGTTTTTT. The chain has TRBV6-1 and TRBJ2-2; possible D gene TRBD1, 6 bases. Trimming cost V 5 bases and J 5 bases, with 15 bases left between them. Germline loops: CDR1 MNHNS, CDR2 SASEGT. This CDR3 has 15 amino acids.